Listed here are 16 T cell receptor beta chains from one sample, sequenced in a study of blood T cell repertoires in COVID-19. Sequenced by immunoSEQ multiplex PCR; TCRdb stores in-frame clones only, minus some. This sample carries about 110,000 clones, over 75% of them seen once, and the ten largest clones take approximately 2.5%. What was sequenced was peripheral blood. The receptors were gathered from a human donor in a cohort sampled during active COVID-19.

The CDR3 DNA reads TGCGCCAGCAGTCAACTTAAGGGGGCTGAAGCTTTCTTT. Translated: CASSQLKGAEAFF. The chain is built from TRBV23-1 and TRBJ1-1; maybe TRBD1 (6 bases). TRBV23-1 is an open reading frame whose function is uncertain. V lost 2 bases and J 6 bases, leaving 10 bases between the germline ends. This CDR3 is built from 13 residues.

The chain couples TRBV4-1 to TRBJ1-2; 8 bases are a match to TRBD1. Germline V gene data show CDR1 as MGHRA and CDR2 as YSYEKL. With 6 bases clipped from V and 5 bases from J, the junction kept 5 bases outside the gene matches. This CDR3 region has 13 residues. DNA for the CDR3: TGCGCCAGCAGACAGGGGGGTCTTTATGGCTACACCTTC. Translation: CASRQGGLYGYTF.

This clone occurred once. The chain has TRBV6-5 and TRBJ2-3, with a weak D call TRBD2 (5 bases). V was clipped by 6 bases and J by 5 bases, with 15 bases between them. Germline loops: CDR1 MNHEY, CDR2 SVGAGI. The CDR3 consists of 14 residues. The CDR3 sequence: CASSPRGRGDTQYF. For the CDR3, the DNA is TGTGCCAGCAGCCCCAGAGGGAGAGGAGATACGCAGTATTTT.

Only one count was recorded for this clone. The rearrangement links TRBV5-1 to TRBJ2-3, with TRBD2 matching 11 bases. Germline V gene sequence: CDR1 SGHRS, CDR2 YFSETQ. CDR3 length equals 14 residues. With 4 bases clipped from V and 6 bases from J, the junction kept 4 bases outside the gene matches. For the CDR3, the DNA is TGCGCCAGCAGCGAGGGACTAGCGGCCGATACGCAGTATTTT. Its protein product is CASSEGLAADTQYF.

This rearrangement joins TRBV21-1 to TRBJ2-5; the table names TRBD1, a call not compared with the DNA. TRBV21-1 is noted as a pseudogene. There are 17 residues in the CDR3. The CDR3 is CASSNPGQDNGMGTQYF. CDR3 coding DNA: TGTGCCAGCAGCAATCCGGGACAGGATAACGGGATGGGGACCCAGTACTTC.

The chain links TRBV15 to TRBJ2-7; 12 bases agree with TRBD1. The CDR3 consists of 16 residues. J gave up 2 bases and V 5 bases, and 7 bases lay outside the gene matches. Germline CDR1 and CDR2: LNHNV and YYDKDF (reference sequence). The CDR3 sequence is CATSVAGTGGTYEQYF. The CDR3 region has the DNA TGTGCCACCAGCGTCGCCGGGACAGGGGGCACCTACGAGCAGTACTTC.

This clone has only one observation. The chain combines TRBV5-6 with TRBJ2-1; D gene unclear. Per germline, CDR1 SGHDT and CDR2 YYEEEE. The CDR3 contains 13 residues. V lost 4 bases to trimming and J lost 5 bases, with 10 bases between them. The CDR3 sequence is CASSLIRDNEQFF. CDR3 DNA: TGTGCCAGCAGCCTAATTCGGGACAATGAGCAGTTCTTC.

The chain is built from TRBV10-3 and TRBJ2-1; tentatively, D is TRBD1 (6 bases). The V and J ends lost 10 bases and 7 bases respectively, with 11 bases between them. From germline, CDR1 is ENHRY and CDR2 SYGVKD. The CDR3 extends over 11 amino acids. CDR3 coding DNA: TGTGCCAGCCGACAGGAAAATGAGCAGTTCTTC. Its protein product is CASRQENEQFF.

V gene TRBV7-6 combines with J gene TRBJ2-1; TRBD2 matches at 9 bases. J gave up 0 bases and V 5 bases, and 11 bases lay outside the gene matches. This CDR3 spans 18 amino acids. CDR1 and CDR2 (germline): SGHVS, FNYEAQ. CDR3 DNA sequence: TGTGCCAGCAGCCTGAACCCTAGCGGGGTCAGCTCCTACAATGAGCAGTTCTTC. As protein: CASSLNPSGVSSYNEQFF.

The rearrangement joins TRBV7-9 to TRBJ2-1; perhaps TRBD2 as D (6 bases). The CDR3 loop spans 15 amino acids. The germline gives CDR1 SEHNR, CDR2 FQNEAQ (reference sequence). The V end lost 6 bases, the J end lost 7 bases, and 19 bases lay between the germline ends. CDR3 in DNA: TGTGCCAGCAGTCTTCTAGCGAAGGTGATGAATGAGCAGTTCTTC. This codes for CASSLLAKVMNEQFF.

The genes are TRBV18 and TRBJ2-1; TRBD1 might be the D (7 bases). V was cut by 4 bases and J by 8 bases, with 21 bases left in between. This CDR3 has 16 amino acids. The germline CDR1 and CDR2 sequences are KGHSH and LQKENI. Here the CDR3 reads CASSRLEGQSKDEQFF. Written as DNA, the CDR3 is TGTGCCAGCTCACGTTTGGAGGGACAGTCAAAGGATGAGCAGTTCTTC.

CDR3 bases: TGTGCCAGCAGCCAAGAGATCTATAGCAATCAGCCCCAGCATTTT. Protein: CASSQEIYSNQPQHF. The chain recombines TRBV4-2 with TRBJ1-5; D gene ambiguous. V lost 0 bases, J lost 0 bases, and 6 bases lay in between. The germline V gene has CDR1 LGHNA and CDR2 YNFKEQ. There are 15 residues in the CDR3.

This clone has just one count. Additional DNA sequences in this sample encode the identical CDR3. The chain is built from TRBV5-4 and TRBJ2-3, with TRBD1 matching 9 bases. Looked up from germline, CDR1 is SGHNT and CDR2 is YYREEE (reference sequence). The length of the CDR3 is 15 residues. The ends lost 4 bases at V and 3 bases at J; junction bases unmatched: 6. The CDR3 DNA follows: TGTGCCAGCAGCCCGCCGGGACAGGGTACAGATACGCAGTATTTT. Translated: CASSPPGQGTDTQYF.

A word on this clone: One end of the junction varies from germline; a read error may be responsible. CDR3 protein: CSASSEKTDTQYF. The CDR3 bases are TGCAGCGCTAGTAGCGAGAAGACAGATACGCAGTATTTT. This chain links TRBV20-1 with TRBJ2-3, with D possibly matching TRBD2 (5 bases). Per germline, CDR1 DFQATT and CDR2 SNEGSKA (reference sequence). This CDR3 is built from 13 residues.

The chain uses TRBV19 and TRBJ2-3, with 7 positions matching TRBD2. The V and J ends lost 4 bases and 4 bases, in that order; junction bases with no gene match: 11. Germline values: CDR1 LNHDA, CDR2 SQIVND (reference sequence). This CDR3 spans 16 amino acids. The CDR3 here is CASSTRPRGTPDTQYF. CDR3 DNA: TGTGCCAGTAGTACCCGTCCGCGGGGGACCCCAGATACGCAGTATTTT.

V usage is TRBV19 and J usage is TRBJ2-2; D unclear. The V gene's germline CDR1 is LNHDA and CDR2 SQIVND (reference sequence). V was shortened by 10 bases and J by 0 bases, with 12 bases between the two germline ends. The CDR3 contains 14 residues. The CDR3 DNA follows: TGTGCCACCCTAAAGCGAACGAACACCGGGGAGCTGTTTTTT. It is translated as CATLKRTNTGELFF.